Each of the 28 T cell receptor beta chains below was sequenced from the same sample in a study of neurological immune-mediated disorders. From the 5' RACE reads, TCRdb called clonotypes with MiXCR, one entry per CDR3 protein. The sample records 74,000 or so distinct CDR3 sequences, around 9.9% being singletons. What was sequenced was PBMCs. These receptors came from a middle-aged man in good health.

This clonotype was observed at least ten times. The chain recombines TRBV20-1 with TRBJ2-5; 9 bases are shared with TRBD1. Germline-derived CDR1 and CDR2 are DFQATT and SNEGSKA (reference sequence). V lost 4 bases to trimming and J lost 2 bases; unmatched junction nucleotides: 8. The CDR3 is made up of 15 amino acids. The CDR3 loop is CSAIQGQGLQETQYF. The CDR3 coding sequence is TGCAGTGCTATCCAGGGACAGGGTCTACAAGAGACCCAGTACTTC.

This clonotype was seen many times. The chain uses TRBV20-1 and TRBJ1-1, with a weak D call TRBD1 (6 bases). Between the trimmed V and J ends, which lost 5 bases and 7 bases, there was a span of 26 bases. The length of the CDR3 is 16 residues. Germline CDR1 reads DFQATT; CDR2 reads SNEGSKA (reference sequence). CDR3 nucleotides: TGCAGTGCTGGGCCTACGCCATCGGACAGCCGAAATGAAGCTTTCTTT. This codes for CSAGPTPSDSRNEAFF.

This clonotype was recorded many times. V gene TRBV5-1 combines with J gene TRBJ2-1, with 10 bases aligning to TRBD1. Germline V lookup: CDR1 SGHRS, CDR2 YFSETQ. CDR3 size: 15 residues. J gave up 3 bases and V 4 bases, and 4 bases lay outside the gene matches. The CDR3, as DNA: TGCGCCAGCAGCCCCGGACAGGGGGGCTACAATGAGCAGTTCTTC. It specifies CASSPGQGGYNEQFF.

This clonotype came up many times. V usage is TRBV7-9 and J usage is TRBJ2-7, with TRBD1 matching over 7 bases. This CDR3 region has 14 residues. Germline V gene data show CDR1 as SEHNR and CDR2 as FQNEAQ (reference sequence). The junction had 7 bases not matched to a gene; V was cut back by 5 bases and J by 3 bases. CDR3: CASSPPGQLYEQYF. Here the CDR3 DNA reads TGTGCCAGCAGCCCTCCGGGACAGCTCTACGAGCAGTACTTC.

The table lists this clonotype with many counts. The chain joins TRBV7-2 to TRBJ1-1, with TRBD1 identical over 8 bases. Germline V lookup: CDR1 SGHTA, CDR2 FQGNSA. Germline trimming cut 4 bases from V and 3 bases from J; bases unmatched to any gene: 10. The CDR3 loop spans 16 amino acids. This chain's CDR3 is CASSSTGGRMYTEAFF. The CDR3 bases are TGTGCCAGCAGCTCTACAGGGGGTAGGATGTACACTGAAGCTTTCTTT.

Ten or more counts support this clonotype. The gene calls are TRBV5-6 and TRBJ2-1; D is perhaps TRBD1 or TRBD2 (5 bases each). The CDR3 is 16 residues long. V dropped 0 bases and J dropped 0 bases, with 10 bases sitting between them. The germline gives CDR1 SGHDT, CDR2 YYEEEE. The CDR3 reads CASSLEGRSSYNEQFF. The DNA for the CDR3 is TGTGCCAGCAGCTTGGAGGGACGGTCCTCCTACAATGAGCAGTTCTTC.

This clonotype was counted many times. The chain has TRBV18 and TRBJ2-7; D is unresolved. The V end was cut by 3 bases, the J end by 0 bases, with 9 bases between. Germline CDR1 is KGHSH and CDR2 is LQKENI. This CDR3 region has 14 residues. The CDR3 DNA reads as TGTGCCAGCTCACCCCCGAGTATCTCCTACGAGCAGTACTTC. Protein: CASSPPSISYEQYF.

There are many counts of this clonotype. The genes are TRBV20-1 and TRBJ1-1; D gene unclear. Trimming shortened V by 2 bases and J by 1 base, and 8 bases separated the two germline ends. Germline V lookup: CDR1 DFQATT, CDR2 SNEGSKA (reference sequence). The CDR3 extends over 13 amino acids. The CDR3 DNA sequence: TGCAGTGCTAGAAAATGGCAGAACACTGAAGCTTTCTTT. Protein product: CSARKWQNTEAFF.

This clonotype came up many times. The chain has TRBV5-1 and TRBJ2-2, with 10 nucleotides matching TRBD1. CDR3 length: 17 amino acids. Losses at the gene ends were 3 bases for V and 5 bases for J; bases not matched to a gene: 10. Germline-derived CDR1 and CDR2 are SGHRS and YFSETQ. CDR3: CASSSGWDRGRTGELFF. The CDR3 bases are TGCGCCAGCAGCTCCGGCTGGGACAGGGGACGGACCGGGGAGCTGTTTTTT.

This clonotype has a count of ten or more. V gene TRBV4-1 combines with J gene TRBJ1-5; D gene unclear. Looked up from germline, CDR1 is MGHRA and CDR2 is YSYEKL. This CDR3 is 16 amino acids long. The V and J ends lost 0 bases and 0 bases respectively, with 9 bases between them. The CDR3 DNA reads TGCGCCAGCAGCCAAGATCAAACATATAGCAATCAGCCCCAGCATTTT. Residues: CASSQDQTYSNQPQHF.

This clonotype was seen many times. The CDR3 loop reads CASSQDRASTEAFF. In DNA form, the CDR3 reads TGTGCCAGCAGCCAGGACAGGGCTAGCACTGAAGCTTTCTTT. The V and J genes are TRBV27 and TRBJ1-1; 8 nucleotides agree with TRBD1. Germline V gene data show CDR1 as MNHEY and CDR2 as SMNVEV (reference sequence). J was trimmed by 4 bases and V by 6 bases; bases with no gene match: 7. There are 14 residues in the CDR3.

There are many counts of this clonotype. The rearrangement joins TRBV4-2 to TRBJ1-2, with 10 bases fitting TRBD1. This CDR3 region has 15 residues. The germline V gene encodes CDR1 LGHNA and CDR2 YNFKEQ. V shed 4 bases, J shed 8 bases, and the junction held 10 bases outside the gene matches. The CDR3: CASSLIGTGAGGYTF. For the CDR3, the DNA is TGTGCCAGCAGCCTCATCGGGACAGGGGCGGGAGGCTACACCTTC.

This clonotype came up many times. This sequence joins TRBV12-3 or TRBV12-4 and TRBJ2-1, with TRBD2 matching 9 bases. The CDR3 covers 17 residues. J was trimmed by 4 bases and V by 4 bases; bases with no gene match: 11. The CDR3: CASSYRSGSFQYNEQFF. CDR3 nucleotide sequence: TGTGCCAGCAGTTACCGTAGCGGGAGTTTCCAATACAATGAGCAGTTCTTC.

This clonotype was counted at least ten times. This chain joins TRBV29-1 and TRBJ2-1; 8 nucleotides match TRBD2. Germline assignment: CDR1 SQVTM and CDR2 ANQGSEA. J gave up 8 bases and V 3 bases, and 6 bases lay outside the gene matches. CDR3 length equals 13 residues. The CDR3: CSVDPGGGDEQFF. The DNA of the CDR3 is TGCAGCGTTGACCCCGGGGGGGGCGATGAGCAGTTCTTC.

This clonotype was recorded many times. The chain employs TRBV7-2 and TRBJ2-2, with D tentatively TRBD2 (5 bases). V lost 0 bases and J lost 4, with 12 bases in between. Germline values: CDR1 SGHTA, CDR2 FQGNSA. There are 16 residues in the CDR3. CDR3 residues: CASSLAWASITGELFF. The DNA of the CDR3 is TGTGCCAGCAGCTTAGCTTGGGCTAGCATCACCGGGGAGCTGTTTTTT.

This clonotype was seen at least ten times. The chain employs TRBV6-5 and TRBJ2-7, with 7 bases identical to TRBD1. Germline trimming cut 6 bases from V and 7 bases from J; bases unmatched to any gene: 12. The CDR3 extends over 14 amino acids. The germline gives CDR1 MNHEY, CDR2 SVGAGI. The CDR3 nucleotides are TGTGCCAGCAGGCCGACAGGGCCCCTCGGAGAGCAGTACTTC. Translating it yields CASRPTGPLGEQYF.

This clonotype was picked up many times. This chain uses TRBV6-2 or TRBV6-3 with TRBJ2-5; D might be TRBD1 (6 bases). The CDR3 extends over 14 amino acids. The germline V and J ends were trimmed by 2 bases and 4 bases, with 11 bases remaining between them. Germline V gene data show CDR1 as MNHEY and CDR2 as SVGEGT. For the CDR3, the DNA is TGTGCCAGCAGTTACAGGCAGGGGAGAGAGACCCAGTACTTC. Translating it yields CASSYRQGRETQYF.

This clonotype was observed many times. The chain carries TRBV5-1 and TRBJ2-1, with TRBD2 matching 7 bases. Germline trimming cut 4 bases from V and 0 bases from J; bases unmatched to any gene: 4. The CDR3 runs to 15 residues. The germline gives CDR1 SGHRS, CDR2 YFSETQ. Here the CDR3 reads CASSLTSFSYNEQFF. In nucleotides, the CDR3 is TGCGCCAGCAGCCTGACTAGCTTCTCCTACAATGAGCAGTTCTTC.

This clonotype was seen at least ten times. The J gene is TRBJ2-3, the V gene TRBV20-1, with D possibly TRBD2 on 5 matching bases. The CDR3 contains 11 residues. V was clipped by 6 bases and J by 9 bases, with 13 bases between them. Germline V gene lookup returns CDR1 DFQATT and CDR2 SNEGSKA (reference sequence). The DNA of the CDR3 is TGCAGTGCCCCTTCTGGGGAGACGCAGTATTTT. Translation: CSAPSGETQYF.

This clonotype was counted at least ten times. The chain carries TRBV9 and TRBJ2-7; D is unresolved. Germline V gives CDR1 SGDLS, CDR2 YYNGEE. The germline V and J ends were trimmed by 0 bases and 0 bases, with 10 bases remaining between them. This CDR3 comprises 15 residues. CDR3 region: CASSVGVGNSYEQYF. In DNA form, the CDR3 reads TGTGCCAGCAGCGTAGGTGTAGGAAACTCCTACGAGCAGTACTTC. The whole variable domain, filled in from reference TRBV9 and TRBJ2-7, reads DSGVTQTPKHLITATGQRVTLRCSPRSGDLSVYWYQQSLDQGLQFLIQYYNGEERAKGNILERFSAQQFPDLHSELNLSSLELGDSALYFCASSVGVGNSYEQYFGPGTRLTVT.

This clonotype showed up many times. The rearrangement links TRBV5-1 to TRBJ1-4, with D possibly matching TRBD1 (5 bases). This CDR3 has 14 residues. The V and J ends lost 1 base and 4 bases respectively, with 8 bases between them. CDR1 SGHRS and CDR2 YFSETQ come from the germline V gene. CDR3 sequence reads: CASSLTGHNEKLFF. In DNA form, the CDR3 reads TGCGCCAGCAGCTTGACAGGACATAATGAAAAACTGTTTTTT. The full variable domain, with the rest looked up from reference TRBV5-1 and TRBJ1-4, is KAGVTQTPRYLIKTRGQQVTLSCSPISGHRSVSWYQQTPGQGLQFLFEYFSETQRNKGNFPGRFSGRQFSNSRSEMNVSTLELGDSALYLCASSLTGHNEKLFFGSGTQLSVL.

CDR3 residues: CASSLGLAGVGQYF. CDR3 bases: TGCGCCAGCAGCTTAGGGCTAGCGGGCGTTGGGCAGTACTTC. The chain uses TRBV5-1 and TRBJ2-5, with 8 bases lining up with TRBD2. Germline trimming cut 2 bases from V and 11 bases from J; bases unmatched to any gene: 11. From germline, CDR1 is SGHRS and CDR2 YFSETQ. CDR3 length: 14 residues.

Concerning this clonotype itself: Being one base from a much bigger clone, this may be a read error. V usage is TRBV10-2 and J usage is TRBJ2-5; 7 positions match TRBD2. The CDR3 runs to 13 residues. The germline gives CDR1 WSHSY, CDR2 SAAADI. The CDR3 region is CTSTPGRKETQYF. Here the CDR3 DNA reads TGCACCAGCACCCCCGGGAGGAAAGAGACCCAGTACTTC.

J is TRBJ2-3 and V is TRBV7-9; TRBD1 aligns across 9 bases. Germline V gives CDR1 SEHNR, CDR2 FQNEAQ (reference sequence). The CDR3 runs 15 residues. The V segment lost 4 bases and the J segment 4 bases; nucleotides outside the gene matches: 6. CDR3 loop: CASSSRDRVSDTQYF. The CDR3, as DNA: TGTGCCAGCAGCTCCCGGGACAGGGTATCAGATACGCAGTATTTT.

This clonotype came up many times. The genes are TRBV25-1 and TRBJ2-1, with D possibly matching TRBD1 (5 bases). The ends were cut back, 3 bases at V and 1 base at J, with 7 bases in the middle. Germline V gene lookup returns CDR1 MGHDK and CDR2 SYGVNS. CDR3 length: 14 amino acids. The CDR3 here is CASSEQGSYNEQFF. CDR3 DNA sequence: TGTGCCAGCAGTGAGCAGGGTTCCTACAATGAGCAGTTCTTC.

This clonotype came up many times. The gene calls are TRBV29-1 and TRBJ1-1; no reliable D call. The V end lost 4 bases, the J end lost 1 base, and 7 bases lay between the germline ends. Germline CDR1 and CDR2: SQVTM and ANQGSEA. The CDR3 extends over 12 amino acids. The CDR3 sequence is CSVVGRNTEAFF. DNA for the CDR3: TGCAGCGTTGTAGGGCGGAACACTGAAGCTTTCTTT.

This chain uses TRBV28 with TRBJ1-2; D not resolved. CDR1 is MDHEN, CDR2 SYDVKM, per germline. The CDR3 is 14 residues long. V was shortened by 4 bases and J by 1 base, with 10 bases between the two germline ends. The CDR3 nucleotides read TGTGCCAGCAGTTCCGCGGGGTTTAACTATGGCTACACCTTC. Its translation is CASSSAGFNYGYTF.

Ten or more counts support this clonotype. The V call is TRBV3-1, the J call TRBJ2-3; 9 bases fit TRBD2. Trimming at V came to 0 bases and at J to 2 bases, leaving 12 bases not matched to a gene. CDR1 is LGHDT, CDR2 YNNKEL, per germline (reference sequence). CDR3 length: 19 amino acids. DNA of the CDR3: TGTGCCAGCAGCCAAGAGGTTAGCGGGAGTTCGAAAAACACAGATACGCAGTATTTT. The encoded protein is CASSQEVSGSSKNTDTQYF.